The 25 T cell receptor beta chains listed next were all sequenced from one sample in a study of blood T cell repertoires in COVID-19. TCRdb keeps only in-frame clones here, not all; method: immunoSEQ multiplex PCR. The sample consists of 110,000 or so clones, 87% of them appearing once. Sequencing input: peripheral blood. The receptors here all came from a woman aged 45-65 years with acute or convalescent COVID-19.

In its sample, this clone was seen a few times. The chain is built from TRBV28 and TRBJ2-3, with D possibly being TRBD2 (6 bases). In germline, CDR1 is MDHEN, CDR2 SYDVKM. This CDR3 contains 15 residues. With 6 bases removed from V and 0 bases from J, the gap between germline ends came to 13 bases. The CDR3 coding sequence is TGTGCCAGCAGCGGCCCCGGGACTAGCACAGATACGCAGTATTTT. This gives the protein CASSGPGTSTDTQYF. Full variable domain (missing parts from reference TRBV28 and TRBJ2-3): DVKVTQSSRYLVKRTGEKVFLECVQDMDHENMFWYRQDPGLGLRLIYFSYDVKMKEKGDIPEGYSVSREKKERFSLILESASTNQTSMYLCASSGPGTSTDTQYFGPGTRLTVL.

The V gene is TRBV19, the J gene TRBJ1-2; the D is unclear. CDR3 length equals 14 residues. V lost 4 bases and J 2 bases, leaving 11 bases between the germline ends. CDR1 is LNHDA, CDR2 SQIVND, per germline (reference sequence). The CDR3: CASSNPGQNYGYTF. CDR3 coding DNA: TGTGCCAGTAGTAATCCAGGTCAAAACTATGGCTACACCTTC. Full variable domain (remainder filled in from reference TRBV19 and TRBJ1-2): DGGITQSPKYLFRKEGQNVTLSCEQNLNHDAMYWYRQDPGQGLRLIYYSQIVNDFQKGDIAEGYSVSREKKESFPLTVTSAQKNPTAFYLCASSNPGQNYGYTFGSGTRLTVV.

The CDR3, as DNA: TGTGCCAGCAGGCCGGGGGAGGACTATGGCTACACCTTC. This translates into CASRPGEDYGYTF. This chain joins TRBV5-4 and TRBJ1-2, with D tentatively TRBD1 (5 bases). Trimming pared 5 bases from V and 3 bases from J, leaving 11 bases between. The CDR3 is made up of 13 amino acids. The germline V gene has CDR1 SGHNT and CDR2 YYREEE (reference sequence).

V and J are TRBV30 and TRBJ2-5; TRBD2 aligns across 9 bases. CDR1 GTSNPN and CDR2 SVGIG come from the germline V gene (reference sequence). The CDR3 is 13 amino acids. J gave up 7 bases and V 3 bases, and 6 bases lay outside the gene matches. The CDR3 region is CAWRIAGARTQYF. In DNA, the CDR3 is TGTGCCTGGAGGATAGCGGGGGCCAGGACCCAGTACTTC.

The sample holds one count of this clone. This chain links TRBV5-6 with TRBJ2-6; D might be TRBD1 (6 bases). This CDR3 region has 15 residues. V lost 4 bases and J lost 4, with 12 bases in between. Looked up from germline, CDR1 is SGHDT and CDR2 is YYEEEE. CDR3 sequence reads: CASSRDIGGANVLTF. The CDR3 DNA is TGTGCCAGCAGCCGGGACATCGGCGGGGCCAACGTCCTGACTTTC.

This clone has a handful of counts. The chain employs TRBV10-3 and TRBJ2-2, with D maybe TRBD2 (7 bases). Germline V gene sequence: CDR1 ENHRY, CDR2 SYGVKD. The CDR3 spans 15 residues. Trimming removed 4 bases at V and 8 bases at J, with 17 bases between. DNA of the CDR3: TGTGCCATCAGTGGCCTAGCGGAGGGGGAGGGGGAGCTGTTTTTT. It encodes CAISGLAEGEGELFF.

The rearrangement joins TRBV5-8 to TRBJ2-4, with 8 positions matching TRBD2. After removal of 7 bases from V and 5 bases from J, the junction contained 17 bases not matched to a gene. The germline V gene has CDR1 SGHTS and CDR2 YDEGEE. CDR3 size: 17 residues. The chain's CDR3 is CASCSGLAGPSQNIQYF. CDR3 sequence (DNA): TGTGCCAGCTGCTCAGGGCTAGCGGGTCCCAGCCAAAACATTCAGTACTTC. The full variable domain, in which reference TRBV5-8 and TRBJ2-4 provide the parts outside the CDR3, is EAGVTQSPTHLIKTRGQQATLRCSPISGHTSVYWYQQALGLGLQFLLWYDEGEERNRGNFPPRFSGRQFPNYSSELNVNALELEDSALYLCASCSGLAGPSQNIQYFGAGTRLSVL.

The chain carries TRBV4-3 and TRBJ1-2, with D possibly being TRBD1 (6 bases). The CDR3 extends over 17 amino acids. Trimming cost V 4 bases and J 0 bases, with 18 bases left between them. In germline, CDR1 is LGHNA, CDR2 YSLEER. Here the CDR3 reads CASSPKRGAPANYGYTF. The CDR3 nucleotides are TGCGCCAGCAGCCCCAAACGGGGGGCCCCAGCTAACTATGGCTACACCTTC.

The chain uses TRBV3-1 (or the pseudogene TRBV3-2) and TRBJ2-3, with a weak D call TRBD2 (5 bases). Trimming removed 6 bases at V and 0 bases at J, with 16 bases between. This CDR3 is built from 16 residues. CDR1 LGHDT and CDR2 YNNKEL come from the germline V gene (reference sequence). CDR3 sequence: CASSPLTGSSTDTQYF. CDR3 nucleotide sequence: TGTGCCAGCAGTCCTCTCACGGGGTCTAGCACAGATACGCAGTATTTT.

The gene calls are TRBV2 and TRBJ1-2; TRBD1 might be the D (5 bases). V was cut by 3 bases and J by 4 bases, with 12 bases left in between. In germline, CDR1 is SNHLY, CDR2 FYNNEI. The CDR3 consists of 14 residues. Here the CDR3 DNA reads TGTGCCAGCAGTGAGGGGGGGAACGGCTATGGCTACACCTTC. Encoded protein: CASSEGGNGYGYTF.

The chain recombines TRBV29-1 with TRBJ2-3; TRBD2 matches 10 bases. Germline assignment: CDR1 SQVTM and CDR2 ANQGSEA. This CDR3 contains 13 residues. Unmatched junction bases numbered 3, after V lost 5 bases and J lost 4 bases. CDR3 nucleotide sequence: TGCAGCGTTCTAGCGGGAGTGGCAGATACGCAGTATTTT. As protein: CSVLAGVADTQYF.

This clone occurred once. The chain couples TRBV7-2 to TRBJ1-5; no clear D. The length of the CDR3 is 14 residues. Per the germline V gene, CDR1 is SGHTA and CDR2 is FQGNSA. The germline V and J ends were trimmed by 2 bases and 2 bases, with 7 bases remaining between them. The CDR3 sequence is CASSLKEGNQPQHF. CDR3 DNA sequence: TGTGCCAGCAGCTTAAAGGAGGGCAATCAGCCCCAGCATTTT.

This chain uses TRBV9 with TRBJ2-1, with D uncertain. Germline CDR1 reads SGDLS; CDR2 reads YYNGEE. Trimming stripped 5 bases from V and 7 bases from J, with 10 bases between. This CDR3 is built from 12 residues. Here the CDR3 reads CASSASWNEQFF. CDR3 coding DNA: TGTGCCAGCAGTGCTAGTTGGAATGAGCAGTTCTTC.

This chain connects TRBV4-1 to TRBJ1-3; TRBD1 is a possible D gene (5 bases). CDR3 size: 17 residues. Germline CDR1 and CDR2: MGHRA and YSYEKL. Trimming pared 8 bases from V and 1 base from J, leaving 21 bases between. CDR3 in DNA: TGCGCCAGCTCTCGAGGGAGGCAGGGAAAATCTGGAAACACCATATATTTT. It codes for CASSRGRQGKSGNTIYF.

This rearrangement joins TRBV19 to TRBJ2-3; perhaps TRBD1 as D (5 bases). Germline V gene lookup returns CDR1 LNHDA and CDR2 SQIVND (reference sequence). V lost 6 bases and J 0 bases, leaving 13 bases between the germline ends. The CDR3 loop spans 15 amino acids. The CDR3: CASRTSDSSTDTQYF. CDR3 nucleotide sequence: TGTGCCAGTAGAACTTCTGACAGCAGCACAGATACGCAGTATTTT.

V usage is TRBV16 and J usage is TRBJ1-2, with 8 nucleotides matching TRBD1. Per germline, CDR1 KGHSY and CDR2 FQNENV. The CDR3 has 15 amino acids. After removal of 0 bases from V and 6 bases from J, the junction contained 6 bases not matched to a gene. The CDR3 sequence: CASSQSAGGADGYTF. The CDR3 coding sequence is TGTGCCAGCAGCCAATCGGCAGGGGGCGCGGATGGCTACACCTTC.

The rearrangement uses TRBV11-2 and TRBJ2-2; 11 bases match TRBD2. V was clipped by 5 bases and J by 2 bases; unmatched bases: 4. This CDR3 has 16 amino acids. Per germline, CDR1 SGHAT and CDR2 FQNNGV. The DNA of the CDR3 is TGTGCCAGCAGCCCAACTAGCGGGGGCAACACCGGGGAGCTGTTTTTT. Translation: CASSPTSGGNTGELFF.

This clone has only one observation. The chain links TRBV28 to TRBJ2-2, with TRBD1 as a possible D gene (5 bases). From germline, CDR1 is MDHEN and CDR2 SYDVKM. Trimming left V 5 bases short and J 4 bases short, with 8 bases between. The CDR3 is made up of 13 amino acids. In DNA, the CDR3 is TGTGCCAGCAGTGAGGACACCACCGGGGAGCTGTTTTTT. Its protein product is CASSEDTTGELFF.

Points on this clone: One junction end disagrees with the germline gene, perhaps due to a read error. The J gene is TRBJ1-5, the V gene TRBV6-1; D might be TRBD1 (5 bases). Germline V lookup: CDR1 MNHNS, CDR2 SASEGT. The CDR3 consists of 15 residues. The CDR3 reads CASSEGGGGSQPQHF. The CDR3 coding sequence is TGTGCCAGCAGCGAAGGCGGGGGGGGGAGTCAGCCCCAGCATTTT.

The J gene is TRBJ1-1, the V gene TRBV2; D is possibly TRBD1 (5 bases). Germline V CDR1 and CDR2: SNHLY, FYNNEI. CDR3 length equals 12 residues. V lost 6 bases to trimming and J lost 7 bases, with 12 bases between them. CDR3 protein: CASRPQGGEAFF. For the CDR3, the DNA is TGTGCCAGCAGACCCCAGGGCGGTGAAGCTTTCTTT.

This clone was found once. The rearrangement links TRBV7-2 to TRBJ2-1, with 7 bases lining up with TRBD2. CDR3 size: 13 residues. J was trimmed by 9 bases and V by 7 bases; bases with no gene match: 9. Germline V gene sequence: CDR1 SGHTA, CDR2 FQGNSA. In DNA, the CDR3 is TGTGCCAGCACCCTGGGGGGGTTCGGTGAGCAGTTCTTC. As protein: CASTLGGFGEQFF.

This chain joins TRBV19 and TRBJ1-1; TRBD1 agrees at 9 bases. Germline-derived CDR1 and CDR2 are LNHDA and SQIVND (reference sequence). Trimming removed 4 bases from V and 1 base from J; junction bases left unmatched: 7. The CDR3 totals 16 residues. The CDR3 coding sequence is TGTGCCAGTAGTACACAGGGGGCAGATAAGAACACTGAAGCTTTCTTT. It is translated as CASSTQGADKNTEAFF.

The chain links TRBV5-6 to TRBJ1-1; D remains unclear. V was clipped by 5 bases and J by 3 bases, with 11 bases between them. Germline loops: CDR1 SGHDT, CDR2 YYEEEE. The length of the CDR3 is 13 residues. Here the CDR3 DNA reads TGTGCCAGCAGTCCTACAGAGTACACTGAAGCTTTCTTT. It encodes CASSPTEYTEAFF.

J is TRBJ2-5 and V is TRBV7-8; tentatively, D is TRBD1 (5 bases). The germline V and J ends were trimmed by 1 base and 2 bases, with 8 bases remaining between them. Germline V CDR1 and CDR2: SGHVS, FQNEAQ. There are 14 residues in the CDR3. The CDR3 loop reads CASSLGGSQETQYF. Written as DNA, the CDR3 is TGTGCCAGCAGCTTAGGGGGCTCACAAGAGACCCAGTACTTC.

This clone was detected once. V usage is TRBV5-1 and J usage is TRBJ1-2; D is uncertain. Looked up from germline, CDR1 is SGHRS and CDR2 is YFSETQ. Between the trimmed V and J ends, which lost 3 bases and 4 bases, there was a span of 10 bases. The CDR3 has 13 residues. In DNA form, the CDR3 reads TGCGCCAGCAGCTACGACATACCCTATGGCTACACCTTC. Translated: CASSYDIPYGYTF.